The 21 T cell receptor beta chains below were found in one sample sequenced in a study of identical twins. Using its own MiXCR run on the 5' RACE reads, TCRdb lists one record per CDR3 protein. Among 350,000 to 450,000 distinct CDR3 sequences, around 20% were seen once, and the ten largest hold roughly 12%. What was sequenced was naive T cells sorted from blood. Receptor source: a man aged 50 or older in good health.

The CDR3: CSVSLGPTYEQYF. The CDR3 DNA reads TGCAGCGTCTCACTGGGACCCACCTACGAGCAGTACTTC. The rearrangement links TRBV29-1 to TRBJ2-7; D is tentatively TRBD1 or TRBD2 (5 bases each). CDR3 length: 13 residues. Germline CDR1 is SQVTM and CDR2 is ANQGSEA. Trimming shortened V by 6 bases and J by 2 bases, and 14 bases separated the two germline ends.

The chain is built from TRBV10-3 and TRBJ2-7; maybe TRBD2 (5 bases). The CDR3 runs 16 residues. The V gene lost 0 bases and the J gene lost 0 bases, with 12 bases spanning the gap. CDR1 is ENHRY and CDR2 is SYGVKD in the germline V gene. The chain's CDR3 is CAISESGVAFSYEQYF. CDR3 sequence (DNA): TGTGCCATCAGTGAGTCCGGGGTTGCTTTCTCCTACGAGCAGTACTTC.

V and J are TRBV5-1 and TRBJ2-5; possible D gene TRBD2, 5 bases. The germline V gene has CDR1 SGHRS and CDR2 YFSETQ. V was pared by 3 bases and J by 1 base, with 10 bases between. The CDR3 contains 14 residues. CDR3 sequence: CASSSEVIQETQYF. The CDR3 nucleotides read TGCGCCAGCAGCTCGGAGGTGATCCAAGAGACCCAGTACTTC.

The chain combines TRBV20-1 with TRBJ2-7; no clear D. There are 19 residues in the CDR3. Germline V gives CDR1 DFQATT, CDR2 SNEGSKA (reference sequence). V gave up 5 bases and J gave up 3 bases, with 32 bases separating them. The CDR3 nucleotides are TGCAGTGCTCAAAGCTTTCGAAAGATGTCACAATATAAAATCTACGAGCAGTACTTC. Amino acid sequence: CSAQSFRKMSQYKIYEQYF.

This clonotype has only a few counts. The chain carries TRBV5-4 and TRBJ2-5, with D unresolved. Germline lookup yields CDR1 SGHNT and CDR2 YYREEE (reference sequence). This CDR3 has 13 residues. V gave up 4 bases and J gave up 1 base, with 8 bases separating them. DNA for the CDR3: TGTGCCAGCAGCCCAACGGCCCAAGAGACCCAGTACTTC. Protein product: CASSPTAQETQYF.

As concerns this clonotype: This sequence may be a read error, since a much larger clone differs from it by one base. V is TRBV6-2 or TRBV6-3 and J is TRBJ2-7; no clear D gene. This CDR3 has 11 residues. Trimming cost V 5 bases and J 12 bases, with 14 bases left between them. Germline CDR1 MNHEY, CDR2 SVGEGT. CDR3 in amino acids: CASSEKRGSYF. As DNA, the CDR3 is TGTGCCAGCAGTGAGAAACGAGGATCGTACTTC.

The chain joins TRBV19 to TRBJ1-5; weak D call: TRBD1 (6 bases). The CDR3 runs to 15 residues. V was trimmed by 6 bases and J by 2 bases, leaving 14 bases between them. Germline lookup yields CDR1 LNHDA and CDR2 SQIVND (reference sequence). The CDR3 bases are TGTGCCAGTAGGAGCGGGGGCCTCCGCAATCAGCCCCAGCATTTT. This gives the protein CASRSGGLRNQPQHF.

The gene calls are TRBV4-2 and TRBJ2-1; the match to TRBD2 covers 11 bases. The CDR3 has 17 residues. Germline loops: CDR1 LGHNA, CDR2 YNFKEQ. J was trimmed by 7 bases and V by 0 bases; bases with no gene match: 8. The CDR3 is CASSQDLGLAAQNEQFF. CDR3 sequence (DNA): TGTGCCAGCAGCCAAGATCTGGGACTAGCGGCACAGAATGAGCAGTTCTTC.

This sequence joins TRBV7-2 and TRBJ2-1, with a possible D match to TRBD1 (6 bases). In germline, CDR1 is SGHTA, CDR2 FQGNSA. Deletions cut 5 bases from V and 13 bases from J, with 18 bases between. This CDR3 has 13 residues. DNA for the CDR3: TGTGCCAGCAGCCCGAGCCAACAGGGCCATCAGTTCTTC. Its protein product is CASSPSQQGHQFF.

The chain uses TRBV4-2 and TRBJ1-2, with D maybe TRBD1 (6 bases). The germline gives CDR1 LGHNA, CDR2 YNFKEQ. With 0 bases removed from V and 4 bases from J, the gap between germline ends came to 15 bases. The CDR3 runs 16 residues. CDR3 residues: CASSQERDWTAYGYTF. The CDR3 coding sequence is TGTGCCAGCAGCCAAGAGAGGGACTGGACAGCCTATGGCTACACCTTC.

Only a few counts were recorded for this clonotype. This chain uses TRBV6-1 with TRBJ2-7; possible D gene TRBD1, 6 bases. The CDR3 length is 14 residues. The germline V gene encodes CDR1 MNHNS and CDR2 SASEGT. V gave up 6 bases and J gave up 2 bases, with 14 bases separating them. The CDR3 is CASRPRQATYEQYF. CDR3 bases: TGTGCCAGCAGACCGAGACAGGCTACCTACGAGCAGTACTTC.

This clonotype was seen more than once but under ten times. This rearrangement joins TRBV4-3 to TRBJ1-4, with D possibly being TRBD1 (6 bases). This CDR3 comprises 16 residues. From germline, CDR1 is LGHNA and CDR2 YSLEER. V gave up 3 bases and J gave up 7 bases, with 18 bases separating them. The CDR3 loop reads CASSQGAQPRSEKLFF. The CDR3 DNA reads TGCGCCAGCAGCCAGGGGGCACAGCCCCGCAGTGAAAAACTGTTTTTT.

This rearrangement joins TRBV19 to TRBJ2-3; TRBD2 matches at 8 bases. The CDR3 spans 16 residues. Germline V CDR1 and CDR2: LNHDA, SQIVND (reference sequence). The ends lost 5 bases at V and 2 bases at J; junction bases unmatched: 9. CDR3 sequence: CASSRSLADNTDTQYF. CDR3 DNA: TGTGCCAGTAGTCGGTCACTAGCGGACAACACAGATACGCAGTATTTT.

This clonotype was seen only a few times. The CDR3 DNA follows: TGTGCCAGCAGCAAGCAGGGTGCCGGGGAGCTGTTTTTT. Amino acid sequence: CASSKQGAGELFF. The chain employs TRBV3-1 and TRBJ2-2; TRBD1 is a possible D gene (5 bases). This CDR3 contains 13 residues. Between the trimmed V and J ends, which lost 5 bases and 6 bases, there was a span of 10 bases. Germline CDR1 is LGHDT and CDR2 is YNNKEL (reference sequence).

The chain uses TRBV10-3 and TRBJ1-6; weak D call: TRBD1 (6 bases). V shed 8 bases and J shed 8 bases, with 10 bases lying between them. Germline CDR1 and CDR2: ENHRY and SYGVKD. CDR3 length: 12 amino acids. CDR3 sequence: CAIGAGDSPLHF. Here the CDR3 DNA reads TGTGCCATCGGGGCAGGGGATTCACCCCTCCACTTT.

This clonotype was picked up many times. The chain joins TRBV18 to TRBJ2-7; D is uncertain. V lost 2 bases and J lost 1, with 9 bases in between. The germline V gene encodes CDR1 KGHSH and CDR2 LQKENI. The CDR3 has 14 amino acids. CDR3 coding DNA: TGTGCCAGCTCACCATCCGCGAATTCCTACGAGCAGTACTTC. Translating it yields CASSPSANSYEQYF.

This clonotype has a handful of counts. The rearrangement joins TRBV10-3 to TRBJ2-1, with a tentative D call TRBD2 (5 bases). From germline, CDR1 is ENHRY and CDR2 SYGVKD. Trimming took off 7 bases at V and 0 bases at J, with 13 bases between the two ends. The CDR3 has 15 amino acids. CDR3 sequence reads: CAIKGRESSYNEQFF. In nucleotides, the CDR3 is TGTGCCATCAAAGGACGGGAAAGCTCCTACAATGAGCAGTTCTTC.

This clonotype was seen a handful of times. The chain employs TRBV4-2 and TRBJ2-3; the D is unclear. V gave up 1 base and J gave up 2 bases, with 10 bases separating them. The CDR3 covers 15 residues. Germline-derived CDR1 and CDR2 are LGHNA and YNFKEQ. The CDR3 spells CASSQVTFPTDTQYF. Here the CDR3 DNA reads TGTGCCAGCAGCCAAGTCACGTTCCCCACAGATACGCAGTATTTT.

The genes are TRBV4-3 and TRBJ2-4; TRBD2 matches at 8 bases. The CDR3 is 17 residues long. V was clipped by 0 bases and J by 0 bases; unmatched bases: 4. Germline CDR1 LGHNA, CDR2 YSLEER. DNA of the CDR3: TGCGCCAGCAGCCAAGAGGCTAGCGGGCTAGCCAAAAACATTCAGTACTTC. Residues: CASSQEASGLAKNIQYF.

The CDR3 region is CSARSYTGGQGEKLFF. The CDR3 bases are TGCAGTGCTAGATCATACACAGGAGGGCAGGGTGAAAAACTGTTTTTT. V usage is TRBV20-1 and J usage is TRBJ1-4; possibly TRBD1 for D (5 bases). The CDR3 is made up of 16 amino acids. Germline loops: CDR1 DFQATT, CDR2 SNEGSKA (reference sequence). V dropped 2 bases and J dropped 7 bases, with 20 bases sitting between them.

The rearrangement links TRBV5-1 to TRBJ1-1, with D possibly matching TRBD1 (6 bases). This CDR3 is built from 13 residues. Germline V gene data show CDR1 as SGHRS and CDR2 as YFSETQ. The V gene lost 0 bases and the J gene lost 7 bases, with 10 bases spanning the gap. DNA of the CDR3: TGCGCCAGCAGCTTGGCCCCGGACAGTGAAGCTTTCTTT. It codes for CASSLAPDSEAFF.